Listed here are 6 T cell receptor beta chains from one sample, sequenced in a study of blood T cell repertoires in COVID-19. Here immunoSEQ multiplex PCR was the method, and the copy in TCRdb shows in-frame clones only, minus some. This table holds around 130,000 clones, 84% found once. Sequenced sample: peripheral blood. The origin of the receptors is a woman of 80 years or more with acute or convalescent COVID-19.

The V gene is TRBV10-3, the J gene TRBJ2-1, with 14 bases aligning to TRBD2. Germline loops: CDR1 ENHRY, CDR2 SYGVKD. The CDR3 covers 15 residues. The V segment lost 7 bases and the J segment 7 bases; nucleotides outside the gene matches: 6. In nucleotides, the CDR3 is TGTGCCATCAAATCGGGACTAGCGGGAGAAAATGAGCAGTTCTTC. This codes for CAIKSGLAGENEQFF.

The chain combines TRBV11-2 with TRBJ1-2, with a tentative D call TRBD1 (6 bases). This CDR3 is built from 14 residues. Per the germline V gene, CDR1 is SGHAT and CDR2 is FQNNGV. Trimming shortened V by 1 base and J by 8 bases, and 14 bases separated the two germline ends. The CDR3 sequence: CASSLGGGREGYTF. The CDR3 nucleotides read TGTGCCAGCAGCTTAGGCGGGGGGCGAGAAGGCTACACCTTC.

This clone has only one observation. The chain links TRBV14 to TRBJ1-1; 10 bases map to TRBD1. V shed 3 bases and J 5 bases; nucleotides not matched to a gene: 9. Germline assignment: CDR1 SGHDN and CDR2 FVKESK. This CDR3 has 16 residues. The CDR3 loop is CASSQSTGGRGTEAFF. The CDR3 DNA is TGTGCCAGCAGCCAGTCGACAGGGGGCCGGGGAACTGAAGCTTTCTTT.

The chain has TRBV7-7 and TRBJ2-3, with D possibly being TRBD2 (8 bases). Germline assignment: CDR1 SSHAT and CDR2 FNYEAQ (reference sequence). CDR3 length: 16 residues. V was shortened by 1 base and J by 3 bases, with 14 bases between the two germline ends. The CDR3 loop reads CASSLGSGTETDTQYF. CDR3 DNA sequence: TGTGCCAGCAGCTTAGGTAGCGGGACAGAAACAGATACGCAGTATTTT.

The chain recombines TRBV20-1 with TRBJ2-7; D is tentatively TRBD1 or TRBD2 (6 bases each). V lost 3 bases and J 4 bases, leaving 16 bases between the germline ends. The CDR3 is made up of 14 amino acids. Looked up from germline, CDR1 is DFQATT and CDR2 is SNEGSKA (reference sequence). The CDR3 nucleotides read TGCAGTGCTAGTGGGGGGCCTCCCGGGTACGAGCAGTACTTC. Its protein is CSASGGPPGYEQYF.

The chain combines TRBV2 with TRBJ1-4; 8 nucleotides align to TRBD1. The CDR3 consists of 14 residues. Germline lookup yields CDR1 SNHLY and CDR2 FYNNEI. The trim removed 5 bases at V and 7 bases at J, leaving 6 bases unmatched. The CDR3 protein is CASSIDRGTEKLFF. The DNA for the CDR3 is TGTGCCAGCAGTATCGACAGGGGAACTGAAAAACTGTTTTTT.